This passage covers 4 T cell receptor beta chains from one sample sequenced in a study of T-cell reconstitution after alpha-beta-depleted transplantation in children. Using unique molecular identifiers, the investigators prepared the TCRbeta library. TCRdb recomputed calls from the PCR reads with MiXCR, one row per CDR3 protein. Here the sample spans nearly 400,000 distinct CDR3 sequences, approximately 20% being singletons. The source material was PBMCs from the stem cell graft donor, sampled from the stem cell graft. Receptors originate from a human donor who donated a stem cell graft to a child with acute myeloid leukemia.

The table lists this clonotype with a few counts. The genes are TRBV27 and TRBJ1-4; tentatively, D is TRBD1 (6 bases). Germline CDR1 MNHEY, CDR2 SMNVEV (reference sequence). V lost 5 bases to trimming and J lost 0 bases, with 19 bases between them. The CDR3 spans 18 residues. In DNA, the CDR3 is TGTGCCAGCAGTGGACTAGGGACATGGGATGCAACTAATGAAAAACTGTTTTTT. It is translated as CASSGLGTWDATNEKLFF. The full variable domain, with the rest looked up from reference TRBV27 and TRBJ1-4, is EAQVTQNPRYLITVTGKKLTVTCSQNMNHEYMSWYRQDPGLGLRQIYYSMNVEVTDKGDVPEGYKVSRKEKRNFPLILESPSPNQTSLYFCASSGLGTWDATNEKLFFGSGTQLSVL.

The chain couples TRBV6-2 or TRBV6-3 to TRBJ2-1; 7 positions match TRBD1. The V and J ends lost 5 bases and 15 bases, in that order; junction bases with no gene match: 10. Per germline, CDR1 MNHEY and CDR2 SVGEGT. The length of the CDR3 is 12 residues. The CDR3 DNA sequence: TGTGCCAGCAGTAGCCCCGGGACAGTTTGGTTCTTC. The encoded protein is CASSSPGTVWFF.

In this sample, this clonotype turned up many times. CDR3 sequence: CSAGGQGLSNEQFF. The CDR3 DNA is TGCAGCGCCGGCGGACAGGGACTGAGCAATGAGCAGTTCTTC. The rearrangement joins TRBV29-1 to TRBJ2-1, with 8 bases matching TRBD1. The CDR3 is 14 amino acids. CDR1 is SQVTM and CDR2 is ANQGSEA in the germline V gene. V lost 7 bases to trimming and J lost 6 bases; unmatched junction nucleotides: 11.

The CDR3 spells CAISESTGRPAHEQFF. CDR3 DNA sequence: TGTGCCATCAGTGAATCAACAGGTCGTCCGGCGCATGAGCAGTTCTTC. V and J are TRBV10-3 and TRBJ2-1, with D maybe TRBD1 (5 bases). The CDR3 length is 16 residues. The germline gives CDR1 ENHRY, CDR2 SYGVKD. V was clipped by 3 bases and J by 8 bases, with 20 bases between them.